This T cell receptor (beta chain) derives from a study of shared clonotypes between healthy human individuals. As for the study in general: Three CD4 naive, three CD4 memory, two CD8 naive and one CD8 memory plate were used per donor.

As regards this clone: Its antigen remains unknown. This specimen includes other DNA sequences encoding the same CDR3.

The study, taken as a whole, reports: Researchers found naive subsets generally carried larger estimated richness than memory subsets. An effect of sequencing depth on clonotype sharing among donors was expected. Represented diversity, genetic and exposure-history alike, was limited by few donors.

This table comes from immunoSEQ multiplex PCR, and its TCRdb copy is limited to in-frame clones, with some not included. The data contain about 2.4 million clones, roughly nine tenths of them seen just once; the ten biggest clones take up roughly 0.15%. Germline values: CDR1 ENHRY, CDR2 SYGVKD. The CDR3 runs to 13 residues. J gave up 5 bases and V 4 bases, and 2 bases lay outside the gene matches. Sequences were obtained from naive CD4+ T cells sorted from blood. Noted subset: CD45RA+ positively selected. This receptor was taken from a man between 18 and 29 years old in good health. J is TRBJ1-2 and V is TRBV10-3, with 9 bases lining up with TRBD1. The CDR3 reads CAISGGQGYGYTF. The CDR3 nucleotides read TGTGCCATCAGTGGGGGACAGGGATATGGCTACACCTTC.